The sequence of this T cell receptor (beta chain) was determined in a study of shared clonotypes between healthy human individuals. As for the study in general: CD4 naive and CD4 memory each took three plates per donor, while CD8 naive took two and CD8 memory one.

Generated by immunoSEQ multiplex PCR, the TCRdb table keeps only in-frame clones and is missing some. There are just over 2,000,000 clones in the sample; about 95% occur only once, and about 1.1% lies in the top ten. Study-wide findings and caveats: For naive CD4 cells, roughly 4.8% of clonotypes were shared across a few donors.

This CDR3 has 15 amino acids. Trimming left V 0 bases short and J 0 bases short, with 8 bases between. In germline, CDR1 is SGHDT, CDR2 YYEEEE. The naive CD8 subset, CD45RO-negative cells positively selected for CCR7, excluded terminally differentiated effector memory CD45RA+ cells. In regard to this clone: Its antigen remains unidentified. This sample also contains other DNA sequences that code for the same CDR3.

The specimen was naive CD8+ T cells sorted from blood. The TCR originated in a man between 18 and 29 years old in good health. The chain carries TRBV5-6 and TRBJ2-3; D is uncertain. In nucleotides, the CDR3 is TGTGCCAGCAGCTTGGGGGTGGGAAGCACAGATACGCAGTATTTT. It specifies CASSLGVGSTDTQYF. The full variable domain, completed using reference TRBV5-6 and TRBJ2-3, is DAGVTQSPTHLIKTRGQQVTLRCSPKSGHDTVSWYQQALGQGPQFIFQYYEEEERQRGNFPDRFSGHQFPNYSSELNVNALLLGDSALYLCASSLGVGSTDTQYFGPGTRLTVL.